The rows below give T cell receptor beta chains drawn from one sample of a study of control samples from healthy donors and cancer patients. Assay: immunoSEQ multiplex PCR; the TCRdb copy retains only in-frame clones and omits some. Of roughly 130,000 clones in the sample, 75% to 95% were seen once. Sequencing was done on a sample of blood. The receptors were gathered from a man younger than 35 in good health. CDR3s include the opening cysteine and the closing phenylalanine or tryptophan. Each record gives: clone size, J gene, V gene, D gene, CDR3 protein, CDR3 DNA. A D gene is named only where the DNA matches it firmly. Size tells how often a clone was seen (once, few, many) or the class of an expanded clone, and some rows leave it out.

size: .; J: TRBJ2-5; V: TRBV12-5; D: TRBD2; CDR3: CASGPGGPWETQYF; DNA: TGTGCTAGTGGCCCGGGGGGGCCTTGGGAGACCCAGTACTTC
size: .; J: TRBJ2-3; V: TRBV7-6; D: .; CDR3: CASSLEATSLPDTQYF; DNA: TGTGCCAGCAGCTTAGAGGCGACTAGTTTGCCAGATACGCAGTATTTT
size: .; J: TRBJ1-1; V: TRBV6-5; D: TRBD1; CDR3: CASTRQGQVSTEAFF; DNA: TGTGCCAGCACCCGACAGGGCCAAGTGAGCACTGAAGCTTTCTTT
size: .; J: TRBJ1-3; V: TRBV30; D: .; CDR3: CAWSVDRTNPLLSGNTIYF; DNA: TGTGCCTGGAGTGTAGACAGAACAAACCCTCTCCTCTCTGGAAACACCATATATTTT
size: .; J: TRBJ2-3; V: TRBV6-2/TRBV6-3; D: .; CDR3: CASSRWASTDTQYF; DNA: TGTGCCAGCAGCCGGTGGGCTTCCACAGATACGCAGTATTTT
size: .; J: TRBJ1-1; V: TRBV7-8; D: .; CDR3: CASSAKGVGTEAFF; DNA: TGTGCCAGCAGCGCCAAAGGCGTCGGCACTGAAGCTTTCTTT
size: .; J: TRBJ1-1; V: TRBV25-1; D: TRBD1; CDR3: CASNGQGNTEAFF; DNA: TGTGCCAGCAATGGACAGGGAAACACTGAAGCTTTCTTT
size: .; J: TRBJ2-7; V: TRBV27; D: TRBD1; CDR3: CASSLTGGYEQYF; DNA: TGTGCCAGCAGTTTAACAGGGGGCTACGAGCAGTACTTC
size: .; J: TRBJ1-1; V: TRBV6-5; D: .; CDR3: CVSSLLDWGLGEAFF; DNA: TGTGTCAGCAGTTTACTCGATTGGGGTCTTGGTGAAGCTTTCTTT
size: .; J: TRBJ1-6; V: TRBV7-2; D: .; CDR3: CASHPGSSYNSPLHF; DNA: TGTGCCAGCCACCCAGGGAGCTCCTATAATTCACCCCTCCACTTT
size: few; J: TRBJ2-2; V: TRBV7-9; D: TRBD2; CDR3: CASSGYETGAGNTGELFF; DNA: TGTGCCAGCAGCGGATACGAAACAGGAGCGGGAAACACCGGGGAGCTGTTTTTT
size: .; J: TRBJ2-1; V: TRBV6-1; D: .; CDR3: CASTENTLLNEQFF; DNA: TGTGCCAGCACTGAAAATACTCTCCTCAATGAGCAGTTCTTC
size: few; J: TRBJ1-2; V: TRBV13; D: .; CDR3: CASSHSPFSFYGYTF; DNA: TGTGCCAGCAGCCACAGCCCGTTTTCTTTCTATGGCTACACCTTC
size: .; J: TRBJ1-4; V: TRBV21-1; D: .; CDR3: CASSTGGEKLFF; DNA: TGTGCCAGCAGCACGGGTGGTGAAAAACTGTTTTTT
size: .; J: TRBJ2-7; V: TRBV2; D: TRBD2; CDR3: CASSESGLAGGRKSSYEQYF; DNA: TGTGCCAGCAGTGAATCTGGGCTAGCGGGGGGCCGCAAGAGCTCCTACGAGCAGTACTTC
size: .; J: TRBJ1-1; V: TRBV19; D: TRBD1; CDR3: CASLLAGQGATEAFF; DNA: TGTGCCAGCTTACTGGCGGGACAGGGTGCCACTGAAGCTTTCTTT
size: .; J: TRBJ2-1; V: TRBV7-9; D: .; CDR3: CASSLSLYNEQFF; DNA: TGTGCCAGCAGCTTATCCCTTTACAATGAGCAGTTCTTC
size: .; J: TRBJ1-1; V: TRBV6-5; D: TRBD1; CDR3: CASSYRGQGNSEAFF; DNA: TGTGCCAGCAGTTACCGGGGACAGGGAAATTCTGAAGCTTTCTTT
size: .; J: TRBJ1-4; V: TRBV27; D: .; CDR3: CASSFVGRNEKLFF; DNA: TGTGCCAGCAGTTTTGTAGGACGTAATGAAAAACTGTTTTTT
size: .; J: TRBJ2-1; V: TRBV7-3; D: TRBD2; CDR3: CASSPQAGGPHNEQFF; DNA: TGTGCCAGCAGCCCCCAAGCGGGGGGGCCGCACAATGAGCAGTTCTTC
size: .; J: TRBJ2-7; V: TRBV7-8; D: .; CDR3: CASSLASGEQYF; DNA: TGTGCCAGCAGCTTAGCATCAGGGGAGCAGTACTTC
size: .; J: TRBJ2-6; V: TRBV5-5; D: .; CDR3: CASSAYTLQSFSSGANVLTF; DNA: TGTGCCAGCAGCGCCTATACCTTACAGTCCTTTTCGTCTGGGGCCAACGTCCTGACTTTC
size: .; J: TRBJ1-6; V: TRBV27; D: .; CDR3: CASSLGAGMGSPLHF; DNA: TGTGCCAGCAGTTTAGGGGCAGGGATGGGTTCACCCCTCCACTTT
size: .; J: TRBJ1-2; V: TRBV6-5; D: .; CDR3: CASSYTPRGGTYGYTF; DNA: TGTGCCAGCAGTTACACCCCACGCGGGGGTACCTATGGCTACACCTTC
size: .; J: TRBJ1-2; V: TRBV5-4; D: TRBD1; CDR3: CASSFPSGQVYGYTF; DNA: TGTGCCAGCAGCTTCCCCTCGGGACAGGTCTATGGCTACACCTTC
size: .; J: TRBJ2-5; V: TRBV6-5; D: .; CDR3: CASEGVQETQYF; DNA: TGTGCCAGTGAGGGGGTTCAAGAGACCCAGTACTTC
size: .; J: TRBJ2-5; V: TRBV11-2; D: .; CDR3: CASSLGPLWGSQETQYF; DNA: TGTGCCAGCAGCTTAGGCCCCCTATGGGGGAGCCAAGAGACCCAGTACTTC
size: .; J: TRBJ2-5; V: TRBV12-3/TRBV12-4; D: .; CDR3: CASSLEGRETQYF; DNA: TGTGCCAGCAGTTTAGAGGGGAGGGAGACCCAGTACTTC
size: .; J: TRBJ1-3; V: TRBV3-1/TRBV3-2; D: .; CDR3: CASSRGTSRISGNTIYF; DNA: TGTGCCAGCAGCCGAGGGACGTCTAGGATCTCTGGAAACACCATATATTTT
size: .; J: TRBJ2-3; V: TRBV12-3/TRBV12-4; D: .; CDR3: CASSFRGPTQYF; DNA: TGTGCCAGCAGTTTCCGGGGGCCAACGCAGTATTTT
size: once; J: TRBJ1-3; V: TRBV19; D: .; CDR3: CASSTIDRYSGNTIYF; DNA: TGTGCCAGTAGTACGATTGACAGATACTCTGGAAACACCATATATTTT
size: .; J: TRBJ1-1; V: TRBV19; D: .; CDR3: CASNPGTFTEAFF; DNA: TGTGCCAGTAACCCCGGGACTTTCACTGAAGCTTTCTTT
size: .; J: TRBJ1-1; V: TRBV19; D: TRBD1; CDR3: CASRTGVTEAFF; DNA: TGTGCCAGTCGGACAGGGGTCACTGAAGCTTTCTTT
size: .; J: TRBJ2-7; V: TRBV11-2; D: .; CDR3: CASSDLRTYEQYF; DNA: TGTGCCAGCAGCGACCTCAGAACCTACGAGCAGTACTTC
size: .; J: TRBJ2-7; V: TRBV19; D: TRBD1; CDR3: CASQDRAYEQYF; DNA: TGTGCCAGCCAGGACAGGGCCTACGAGCAGTACTTC
size: .; J: TRBJ2-5; V: TRBV7-2; D: .; CDR3: CASRRGGGVETQYF; DNA: TGTGCCAGCAGACGAGGCGGGGGCGTGGAGACCCAGTACTTC
size: .; J: TRBJ1-3; V: TRBV19; D: .; CDR3: CASSPRSVESRITIYF; DNA: TGTGCCAGTAGTCCCAGGTCGGTCGAGTCGCGGATCACCATATATTTT
size: .; J: TRBJ1-1; V: TRBV27; D: .; CDR3: CASSLWENTEAFF; DNA: TGTGCCAGCAGTTTATGGGAGAACACTGAAGCTTTCTTT
size: .; J: TRBJ2-5; V: TRBV29-1; D: .; CDR3: CSAKTGSSQETQYF; DNA: TGCAGCGCCAAAACAGGTAGCAGTCAAGAGACCCAGTACTTC
size: few; J: TRBJ1-1; V: TRBV6-4; D: TRBD1; CDR3: CASSDTGGTEAFF; DNA: TGTGCCAGCAGTGACACAGGGGGCACTGAAGCTTTCTTT